This T cell receptor (beta chain) was sequenced in a study of blood T cells in healthy people across ages. For the second PCR, which ran for about 6 to 11 cycles, a sample-barcoded 5' primer and a J-beta primer mix were used. TCRdb ran MiXCR on the 5' RACE reads and lists one entry per CDR3 protein. Of more than 650,000 distinct CDR3 sequences in the sample, about a quarter were seen once. The CDR3 extends over 15 amino acids. Germline CDR1 SGHRS, CDR2 YFSETQ. The junction had 2 bases not matched to a gene; V was cut back by 0 bases and J by 0 bases. These data were also reused for a study on T cells of mothers and their children. As reported in that work: A few healthy Caucasian mothers and their six children were the donors. Sequencing returned over 9 million TCR beta CDR3 reads per mother and several million per child. Mothers and children who were related shared slightly more overlap than unrelated pairs, but not significantly more.

Sample: blood. The source is a boy between 10 and 17 years old in good health. This sequence joins TRBV5-1 and TRBJ2-7; TRBD2 agrees at 8 bases. In DNA, the CDR3 is TGCGCCAGCAGCTTGGCGGGGGGGACCTCCTACGAGCAGTACTTC. This encodes CASSLAGGTSYEQYF.